The 14 T cell receptor beta chains below were found in one sample sequenced in a study of cytomegalovirus exposure and HLA in healthy donors. The study ran its PCR with 60 Vbeta and 13 Jbeta primers. Some clones are missing from TCRdb's copy, which holds only in-frame ones; the method was immunoSEQ multiplex PCR. The sample includes more than 150,000 clones, around 78% of them seen just once. The sequencing sample was made of PBMCs. These receptors all stem from a man between 18 and 29 years old in good health and CMV-seronegative.

The chain is built from TRBV5-1 and TRBJ1-1, with unresolved D. The V end was cut by 2 bases, the J end by 4 bases, with 12 bases between. Germline loops: CDR1 SGHRS, CDR2 YFSETQ. The CDR3 extends over 14 amino acids. The CDR3 nucleotides read TGCGCCAGCAGCTTCGGGGTTACCGGCACTGAAGCTTTCTTT. Encoded protein: CASSFGVTGTEAFF.

CDR3 protein: CASKLADGETQYF. In nucleotides, the CDR3 is TGTGCCAGCAAACTAGCGGACGGGGAGACCCAGTACTTC. V usage is TRBV2 and J usage is TRBJ2-5; 8 positions match TRBD2. Germline loops: CDR1 SNHLY, CDR2 FYNNEI. There are 13 residues in the CDR3. The trim removed 7 bases at V and 5 bases at J, leaving 6 bases unmatched.

The sample holds a few counts of this clone. The V call is TRBV5-6, the J call TRBJ1-5; TRBD1 aligns across 10 bases. V was clipped by 4 bases and J by 2 bases; unmatched bases: 3. CDR1 SGHDT and CDR2 YYEEEE come from the germline V gene. The CDR3 sequence is 15 residues long. The CDR3 DNA is TGTGCCAGCAGCCGGACAGGGGGTCGCAATCAGCCCCAGCATTTT. This sequence encodes CASSRTGGRNQPQHF.

The chain links TRBV18 to TRBJ2-1; 12 nucleotides agree with TRBD2. In germline, CDR1 is KGHSH, CDR2 LQKENI. The CDR3 contains 17 residues. The V segment lost 6 bases and the J segment 7 bases; nucleotides outside the gene matches: 13. The CDR3 region has the DNA TGTGCCAGCTCCCTAACGACTAGCGGGAGTTGGCGGAATGAGCAGTTCTTC. Amino acid sequence: CASSLTTSGSWRNEQFF.

The genes are TRBV27 and TRBJ2-7; tentatively, D is TRBD1 (6 bases). V lost 4 bases and J lost 7, with 14 bases in between. The CDR3 is 13 amino acids. The germline V gene encodes CDR1 MNHEY and CDR2 SMNVEV (reference sequence). The CDR3 sequence: CASSSQGLGEQYF. In nucleotides, the CDR3 is TGTGCCAGCAGTTCACAGGGATTAGGAGAGCAGTACTTC.

The chain links TRBV7-3 to TRBJ1-2, with no clear D. Trimming shortened V by 2 bases and J by 8 bases, and 15 bases separated the two germline ends. The germline V gene encodes CDR1 SGHTA and CDR2 FQGTGA. The length of the CDR3 is 14 residues. The CDR3 loop is CASSLGPGEGGYTF. For the CDR3, the DNA is TGTGCCAGCAGCTTAGGTCCGGGTGAGGGAGGCTACACCTTC.

The rearrangement joins TRBV19 to TRBJ1-1; 9 positions match TRBD1. This CDR3 region has 16 residues. Germline V gives CDR1 LNHDA, CDR2 SQIVND (reference sequence). After removal of 6 bases from V and 5 bases from J, the junction contained 13 bases not matched to a gene. CDR3 nucleotides: TGTGCCAGTAGCGGTAATCCGGGACAGGGAGGTACTGAAGCTTTCTTT. Translated, it gives CASSGNPGQGGTEAFF. Combining the CDR3 with reference TRBV19 and TRBJ1-1 gives the whole variable domain DGGITQSPKYLFRKEGQNVTLSCEQNLNHDAMYWYRQDPGQGLRLIYYSQIVNDFQKGDIAEGYSVSREKKESFPLTVTSAQKNPTAFYLCASSGNPGQGGTEAFFGQGTRLTVV.

The gene calls are TRBV28 and TRBJ2-3; 11 bases agree with TRBD2. The junction had 5 bases not matched to a gene; V was cut back by 6 bases and J by 3 bases. CDR1 is MDHEN, CDR2 SYDVKM, per germline. The CDR3 has 15 residues. The CDR3 region has the DNA TGTGCCAGCAGCCAGACTAGCGGGAAAACAGATACGCAGTATTTT. Protein sequence: CASSQTSGKTDTQYF. The full variable domain, its missing parts supplied by reference TRBV28 and TRBJ2-3, is DVKVTQSSRYLVKRTGEKVFLECVQDMDHENMFWYRQDPGLGLRLIYFSYDVKMKEKGDIPEGYSVSREKKERFSLILESASTNQTSMYLCASSQTSGKTDTQYFGPGTRLTVL.

The CDR3 region is CASSVAGGLIETQYF. CDR3 DNA: TGTGCCAGCAGCGTAGCCGGGGGGCTAATTGAGACCCAGTACTTC. This chain uses TRBV9 with TRBJ2-5, with TRBD2 as a possible D gene (7 bases). Between the trimmed V and J ends, which lost 0 bases and 5 bases, there was a span of 14 bases. The germline V gene has CDR1 SGDLS and CDR2 YYNGEE. The CDR3 length is 15 residues.

This sequence joins TRBV7-8 and TRBJ2-6, with 8 nucleotides matching TRBD1. The length of the CDR3 is 17 residues. With 2 bases clipped from V and 1 base from J, the junction kept 4 bases outside the gene matches. Germline CDR1 reads SGHVS; CDR2 reads FQNEAQ. CDR3 bases: TGTGCCAGCAGCTTATTACAGGGGGAATCTGGGGCCAACGTCCTGACTTTC. This codes for CASSLLQGESGANVLTF.

V and J are TRBV7-9 and TRBJ1-1, with 7 bases identical to TRBD1. This CDR3 contains 12 residues. Germline values: CDR1 SEHNR, CDR2 FQNEAQ (reference sequence). With V trimmed by 11 bases and J by 3 bases, 6 bases remained unmatched. In nucleotides, the CDR3 is TGTGCCGCCCAAGACAGGGACACTGAAGCTTTCTTT. It encodes CAAQDRDTEAFF.

The chain recombines TRBV6-5 with TRBJ2-7, with TRBD2 matching 11 bases. From germline, CDR1 is MNHEY and CDR2 SVGAGI. The CDR3 is 16 amino acids. The junction had 6 bases not matched to a gene; V was cut back by 4 bases and J by 1 base. CDR3 sequence: CASSSRLAGRSYEQYF. As DNA, the CDR3 is TGTGCCAGCAGTTCCCGACTAGCGGGGCGTTCCTACGAGCAGTACTTC.

The chain uses TRBV6-5 and TRBJ1-5; maybe TRBD1 (5 bases). The germline V gene encodes CDR1 MNHEY and CDR2 SVGAGI. CDR3 length equals 14 residues. Trimming shortened V by 6 bases and J by 9 bases, and 18 bases separated the two germline ends. CDR3 coding DNA: TGTGCCAGCAGGGGACTCACAGACACCAGGCCCCAGCATTTT. Translated, it gives CASRGLTDTRPQHF.

This sequence joins TRBV30 and TRBJ2-7, with TRBD1 identical over 7 bases. The junction had 10 bases not matched to a gene; V was cut back by 0 bases and J by 2 bases. Germline lookup yields CDR1 GTSNPN and CDR2 SVGIG (reference sequence). This CDR3 is 16 amino acids long. CDR3: CAWSVLGDSFPYEQYF. CDR3 sequence (DNA): TGTGCCTGGAGTGTACTGGGGGACAGCTTTCCCTACGAGCAGTACTTC.